Below, one T cell receptor beta chain is given with its context. This clonotype was observed many times. The antigen it recognizes is unknown. Nothing much larger sits one base from this clone, and base qualities are not available. The library came from multiplex PCR. The sequencing machine was an Illumina HiSeq 4000. CDR3 regions were amplified by Arm-PCR with iRepertoire HTBI primers to construct TCR beta libraries. Before sequencing, the PCR products underwent gel purification. The study's processing was this. A total of 62 TRBV and some 15 TRBJ segments were identified across samples and were used for gene usage analysis of CDR3 amino acid clonotypes. COPE and FqMerger were used to merge the filtered high-quality paired reads into contigs. Contigs were aligned with BLAST to IMGT TRBV, TRBD and TRBJ reference genes, and CDR3 was defined per IMGT. Any clonotype with a frequency above 0.1% was counted as a highly expanded clone. Repertoire diversity was measured by Shannon entropy, and V-J evenness by the Gini coefficient. A clonotype was considered public if more than one individual shared it. TCRdb reprocessed the public reads (quality trimming at Q25 with fastp, clone calling with MiXCR) and kept in-frame beta chains. CDR3 protein sequences are deduplicated, and each keeps its most common genes and DNA. The V and J calls here are based on TCRdb, not the publication. This sample has roughly 420,000 distinct CDR3 sequences in its table, and around 15% of those were observed once. Around a fifth of the sample is in the top ten clones.

This sample was included in a study of regulatory T cells in long-lasting Graves disease (TCRdb year 2021). With respect to the entire study: Newly diagnosed Graves' disease patients had taken antithyroid drugs for less than 3 months. Peripheral blood TCR sequencing and RNA sequencing compared persistent Graves' disease patients with newly diagnosed Graves' disease patients. The study was registered as a clinical trial and conducted in China. A total of roughly 35 samples were covered by TCR sequencing, comprising approximately 13 persistent and around 20 newly diagnosed Graves' disease patients.

This specimen's time point label, per the study, means: newly diagnosed GD, antithyroid drugs for less than 3 months. For both TCR sequencing and RNA sequencing, RNA was extracted from PBMCs in TRIzol. Graves' disease was diagnosed according to American Thyroid Association guidelines. The patients came from an endocrinology department in Xi'an, China. Each patient gave roughly 8.4 milliliters of peripheral blood, collected in an EDTA anticoagulant tube. Ficoll Paque Plus density gradient separation was used to isolate PBMCs, and no additional T cell sorting was done. An Agilent 2100 Bioanalyzer and agarose gel were used to check RNA quality, and a NanoDrop 2000 was used to measure RNA concentration. Overall study results and their limits: Only peripheral blood was studied, because thyroid tissue, the primary lesion, was inaccessible. Sequencing and analysis were limited to the TCR beta chain. Patients with persistent disease shared more public clonotypes (approximately 2,500) than newly diagnosed patients did (approximately 970). Compared with newly diagnosed patients, patients with persistent Graves' disease had lower TCR Shannon entropy and fewer highly expanded clones, which suggests clonal expansion. The authors acknowledged the small sample size as a limitation that may reduce accuracy.

The receptor was isolated from a female donor with Graves disease. This specimen was peripheral blood mononuclear cells (PBMCs), taken at new diagnosis, from a patient treated with antithyroid drugs.

In nucleotides, the sequence is TGTGCCAGCAGCGCCGGGGGGGCCTACAATGAGCAGTTCTTC. Translated, this is CASSAGGAYNEQFF. This chain joins TRBV3-1 to TRBJ2-1; TRBD2 fits 8 bases in the junction. CDR3 length: 14 amino acids, cysteine to phenylalanine. The read is trimmed to its CDR3 DNA, 42 bases read in frame from base 1. The junction shows trimming of 5 bases on V and 2 bases on J, and the gene matches do not reach 2 bases of it. CDR1 and CDR2, per the germline V gene (reference sequence), are LGHDT and YNNKEL.